Listed below are T cell receptor beta chains from one sample, sequenced in a study of cytomegalovirus exposure and HLA in healthy donors. The data were produced by immunoSEQ multiplex PCR, yet TCRdb's version contains in-frame clones alone and is incomplete. The sample consists of approximately 230,000 clones, more than 85% of them appearing once. Sample: PBMCs. The receptors were gathered from a man in his late teens or twenties in good health and CMV-seropositive. CDR3s include the opening cysteine and the closing phenylalanine or tryptophan. Fields, in order: V gene, D gene, J gene, clone size, CDR3 DNA, CDR3 protein. A D gene is named only where the DNA matches it firmly. The size of a clone is reported for some rows only, either as once, few or many, or as a class for expanded clones.

V gene: TRBV7-2; D gene: -; J gene: TRBJ1-1; clone size: -; CDR3 DNA: TGTGCCAGCAGCTTACAGACTGAAGCTTTCTTT; CDR3 protein: CASSLQTEAFF
V gene: TRBV4-2; D gene: -; J gene: TRBJ2-2; clone size: -; CDR3 DNA: TGTGCCAGCAGCCAAGAAGTTATCCAGGGGTCCGGGGAGCTGTTTTTT; CDR3 protein: CASSQEVIQGSGELFF
V gene: TRBV7-9; D gene: -; J gene: TRBJ1-3; clone size: -; CDR3 DNA: TGTGCCACGAGCGCTTCTGGAAACACCATATATTTT; CDR3 protein: CATSASGNTIYF
V gene: TRBV5-1; D gene: -; J gene: TRBJ2-1; clone size: -; CDR3 DNA: TGCGCCAGCAGCTTGGCCCAGTTCCCGGGCGTCATCTCACCGAGCTCCTACAATGAGCAGTTCTTC; CDR3 protein: CASSLAQFPGVISPSSYNEQFF
V gene: TRBV4-1; D gene: -; J gene: TRBJ1-2; clone size: -; CDR3 DNA: TGCGCCAGCAGCCAAGACCAAGGGGGGCCGGGGGACTATGGCTACACCTTC; CDR3 protein: CASSQDQGGPGDYGYTF
V gene: TRBV28; D gene: TRBD1; J gene: TRBJ2-5; clone size: once; CDR3 DNA: TGTGCCAGCAGGGCAGGGGGCGCGGTGGAGACCCAGTACTTC; CDR3 protein: CASRAGGAVETQYF
V gene: TRBV29-1; D gene: -; J gene: TRBJ1-1; clone size: -; CDR3 DNA: TGCAGCGTTTACCAACCGGGGGGAATCACTGAAGCTTTCTTT; CDR3 protein: CSVYQPGGITEAFF
V gene: TRBV28; D gene: -; J gene: TRBJ2-3; clone size: -; CDR3 DNA: TGTGCCTATTCAGTGGGAGATACGCAGTATTTT; CDR3 protein: CAYSVGDTQYF
V gene: TRBV7-9; D gene: -; J gene: TRBJ1-5; clone size: -; CDR3 DNA: TGTGCCAGCTCCCCGGGACACAATCAGCCCCAGCATTTT; CDR3 protein: CASSPGHNQPQHF
V gene: TRBV5-1; D gene: -; J gene: TRBJ2-3; clone size: -; CDR3 DNA: TGCGCCAGCAGCTTCTCAGGACTAAACACAGATACGCAGTATTTT; CDR3 protein: CASSFSGLNTDTQYF
V gene: TRBV6-5; D gene: TRBD1; J gene: TRBJ2-2; clone size: -; CDR3 DNA: TGTGCCAGCAGTTACGGCAGGGGGCTTACCGGGGAGCTGTTTTTT; CDR3 protein: CASSYGRGLTGELFF
V gene: TRBV10-3; D gene: TRBD1; J gene: TRBJ1-1; clone size: -; CDR3 DNA: TGTGCCATCAGGAGCGACAGGGGGTTCGCTGAAGCTTTCTTT; CDR3 protein: CAIRSDRGFAEAFF
V gene: TRBV7-3; D gene: -; J gene: TRBJ2-1; clone size: -; CDR3 DNA: TGTGCCAGCAGCTTAAGTGACGGCTCCTACAATGAGCAGTTCTTC; CDR3 protein: CASSLSDGSYNEQFF
V gene: TRBV27; D gene: -; J gene: TRBJ1-2; clone size: -; CDR3 DNA: TGTGCCAGCAGTTTAATGGGGAATGGTTATGGCTACACCTTC; CDR3 protein: CASSLMGNGYGYTF
V gene: TRBV4-3; D gene: TRBD1; J gene: TRBJ2-7; clone size: -; CDR3 DNA: TGCGCCAGCAGCCAAGAAGACACAGGGGATTTTCGCGAGCAGTACTTC; CDR3 protein: CASSQEDTGDFREQYF
V gene: TRBV7-2; D gene: TRBD1; J gene: TRBJ1-4; clone size: -; CDR3 DNA: TGTGCCAGCAGTCGACTGGCGGACAGGACGAATGAAAAACTGTTTTTT; CDR3 protein: CASSRLADRTNEKLFF
V gene: TRBV6-5; D gene: -; J gene: TRBJ1-1; clone size: -; CDR3 DNA: TGTGCCAGCAGTTACTCGAGTCAGGGTAACACTGAAGCTTTCTTT; CDR3 protein: CASSYSSQGNTEAFF
V gene: TRBV19; D gene: TRBD1; J gene: TRBJ2-7; clone size: -; CDR3 DNA: TGTGCCAGTAGTATAGGGACAGGGGGCACCTACGAGCAGTACTTC; CDR3 protein: CASSIGTGGTYEQYF
V gene: TRBV2; D gene: TRBD1; J gene: TRBJ1-4; clone size: once; CDR3 DNA: TGTGCCAGCAACGGACAGGCAAATGAAAAACTGTTTTTT; CDR3 protein: CASNGQANEKLFF
V gene: TRBV19; D gene: TRBD2; J gene: TRBJ2-7; clone size: -; CDR3 DNA: TGTGCCAGTAGTACAGCGGGAGCGCTATACGAGCAGTACTTC; CDR3 protein: CASSTAGALYEQYF
V gene: TRBV6-5; D gene: -; J gene: TRBJ1-1; clone size: -; CDR3 DNA: TGTGCCAGCAGCAAGATAGCTACCCCTGAAGCTTTCTTT; CDR3 protein: CASSKIATPEAFF
V gene: TRBV27; D gene: -; J gene: TRBJ1-1; clone size: -; CDR3 DNA: TGTGCCAGCAGTTTGGGGCAGGGAAGCACTGAAGCTTTCTTT; CDR3 protein: CASSLGQGSTEAFF
V gene: TRBV10-2; D gene: -; J gene: TRBJ1-1; clone size: -; CDR3 DNA: TGCGCCAGCAGTGATCGGGGGGCGTGGAAGACTGAAGCTTTCTTT; CDR3 protein: CASSDRGAWKTEAFF
V gene: TRBV28; D gene: -; J gene: TRBJ1-2; clone size: -; CDR3 DNA: TGTGCCAGCAGTTTGGAACCAGGGGTCTATGGCTACACCTTC; CDR3 protein: CASSLEPGVYGYTF
V gene: TRBV5-6; D gene: -; J gene: TRBJ2-3; clone size: -; CDR3 DNA: TGTGCCAGCAGCCCATCCGCGGGACTCACAGATACGCAGTATTTT; CDR3 protein: CASSPSAGLTDTQYF
V gene: TRBV5-8; D gene: TRBD1; J gene: TRBJ2-1; clone size: -; CDR3 DNA: TGTGCCAGCAGCATTGGACAGGGGCAGTCCTACAATGAGCAGTTCTTC; CDR3 protein: CASSIGQGQSYNEQFF
V gene: TRBV19; D gene: -; J gene: TRBJ2-3; clone size: -; CDR3 DNA: TGTGCCAGTAGAACGGGGAGTAGCACAGATACGCAGTATTTT; CDR3 protein: CASRTGSSTDTQYF